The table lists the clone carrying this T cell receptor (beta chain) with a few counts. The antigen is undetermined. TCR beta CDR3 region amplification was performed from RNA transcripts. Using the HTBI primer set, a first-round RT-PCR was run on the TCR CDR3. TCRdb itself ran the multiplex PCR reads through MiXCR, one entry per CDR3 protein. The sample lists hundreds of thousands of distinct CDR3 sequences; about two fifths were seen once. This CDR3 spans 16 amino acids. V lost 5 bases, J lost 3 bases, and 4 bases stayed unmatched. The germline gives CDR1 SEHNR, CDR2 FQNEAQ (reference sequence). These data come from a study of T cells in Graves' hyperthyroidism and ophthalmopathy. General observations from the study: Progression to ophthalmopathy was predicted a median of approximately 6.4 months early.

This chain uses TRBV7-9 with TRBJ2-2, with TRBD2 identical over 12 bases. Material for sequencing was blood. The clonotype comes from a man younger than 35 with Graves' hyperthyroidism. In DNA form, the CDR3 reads TGTGCCAGCAGCCCCCGGACTAGCGGGGACACCGGGGAGCTGTTTTTT. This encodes CASSPRTSGDTGELFF.